This T cell receptor beta chain was sequenced in a study of regulatory T cells in long-lasting Graves disease. This CDR3 is built from 16 residues. Germline CDR1 and CDR2: SGHRS and YFSETQ. V lost 2 bases, J lost 3 bases, and 9 bases stayed unmatched. Whole-study results and caveats: Lower TCR diversity characterized persistent Graves' patients relative to newly diagnosed patients. Having few samples may have compromised the accuracy.

As to time point: persistent/refractory GD, antithyroid drugs over 5 years with positive TRAb. RNA from PBMCs was the source of the TCR library. Through Arm-PCR of CDR3 regions and iRepertoire HTBI primers, TCR beta libraries were built. TCRdb reprocessed the multiplex PCR reads with MiXCR, giving one entry per CDR3 protein. The profile shows fewer than 400,000 distinct CDR3 sequences, 20% of them singletons. The sample holds a few counts of this clonotype. What it recognizes is unknown. This sequence was found in a female donor with Graves disease. The sample in question was peripheral blood mononuclear cells (PBMCs), obtained when the disease was refractory, from a patient treated with antithyroid drugs. The rearrangement uses TRBV5-1 and TRBJ1-1, with 8 bases aligning to TRBD1. In nucleotides, the CDR3 is TGCGCCAGCAGCTTTGTTACAGGGGGGTATTACACTGAAGCTTTCTTT. Residues: CASSFVTGGYYTEAFF.